This is a list of T cell receptor beta chains from one sample in a study of T cell repertoires in cytomegalovirus infection. TCRdb re-derived calls from the reads in MiXCR, one entry per CDR3 protein. The table lists approximately 500,000 distinct CDR3 sequences, approximately 17% of them singletons. Sequencing was performed on CD8+ T cells from PBMCs. The receptors were gathered from a human donor in good health (CMV status not recorded). Some clones in this sample may be carry-over from other donors' samples. CDR3s include the opening cysteine and the closing phenylalanine or tryptophan. D genes are given only for firm matches. A row's size may be missing; if present it is once, few, many or a size class.

J: TRBJ1-5
D: NA
size: few
V: TRBV20-1
DNA: TGCAGTGCTAGAATGGGGATCTTTCGAATCAATCAGCCCCAGCATTTT
CDR3: CSARMGIFRINQPQHF

J: TRBJ1-3
D: NA
size: many
V: TRBV11-2
DNA: TGTGCCAGCAGCTCCCTGGGGCTGAAGAACACCATATATTTT
CDR3: CASSSLGLKNTIYF

J: TRBJ2-7
D: NA
size: few
V: TRBV27
DNA: TGTGCCAGCAGTCCTCGACAGGACGGGACCTACGAGCAGTACTTC
CDR3: CASSPRQDGTYEQYF

J: TRBJ1-2
D: TRBD1
size: NA
V: TRBV20-1
DNA: TGCAGTGCTAGAGATTTCAGGGGGAGGATCGATGGCTACACCTTC
CDR3: CSARDFRGRIDGYTF

J: TRBJ1-2
D: NA
size: NA
V: TRBV6-6
DNA: TGTGCCAGCAGTTATTCTCCCGGGACAAATTTTTACACCTTC
CDR3: CASSYSPGTNFYTF

J: TRBJ1-5
D: TRBD1
size: few
V: TRBV19
DNA: TGTGCCAGTAGTACCCAGGGGGCATGGCAGCCCCAGCATTTT
CDR3: CASSTQGAWQPQHF

J: TRBJ2-7
D: TRBD1
size: few
V: TRBV20-1
DNA: TGCAGTGCTGAGGACAGGCCGACCTACGAGCAGTACTTC
CDR3: CSAEDRPTYEQYF

J: TRBJ2-7
D: NA
size: many
V: TRBV27
DNA: TGTGCCAGCAGTTCGGTGTCCGCCTACGAGCAGTACTTC
CDR3: CASSSVSAYEQYF

J: TRBJ2-7
D: TRBD1
size: NA
V: TRBV9
DNA: TGTGCCAGCAGCGAGACTGCAGGGGGCTTCGACGAGCAGTACTTC
CDR3: CASSETAGGFDEQYF

J: TRBJ1-3
D: NA
size: NA
V: TRBV4-1
DNA: TGCACCAGCAGCCAAAGGTCGGGGACACGGCTCTCTGGAAACCCCATATATTTT
CDR3: CTSSQRSGTRLSGNPIYF

J: TRBJ2-2
D: NA
size: many
V: TRBV7-9
DNA: TGTGCCAGCAGCCCCCCGAGGGGCTTGGACACCGGGGAGCTGTTTTTT
CDR3: CASSPPRGLDTGELFF

J: TRBJ1-2
D: TRBD1
size: few
V: TRBV6-1
DNA: TGTGCCAGCAGTGATTCGGGACAGATCACTTACTATGGCTACACCTTC
CDR3: CASSDSGQITYYGYTF

J: TRBJ2-7
D: NA
size: once
V: TRBV5-6
DNA: TGTGCCAGCAGCCTGGGGGGTCGGTCGGTGGAGCAGTACTTC
CDR3: CASSLGGRSVEQYF

J: TRBJ2-1
D: NA
size: NA
V: TRBV20-1
DNA: TGCAGTGCTAGAGATAAGGTTTCAAGGTGGGACAATGAGCAGTTCTTC
CDR3: CSARDKVSRWDNEQFF

J: TRBJ1-6
D: NA
size: few
V: TRBV12-3/TRBV12-4
DNA: TGTGCCAGCAGGACCGACGAGGAGATGGATTCACCCCTCCACTTT
CDR3: CASRTDEEMDSPLHF

J: TRBJ2-1
D: NA
size: few
V: TRBV28
DNA: TGTGCCAGCCAGCTTCCGGCCAGGAATGAGCAGTTCTTC
CDR3: CASQLPARNEQFF

J: TRBJ2-1
D: NA
size: NA
V: TRBV14
DNA: TGTGCCAGCAGCCAAGCTACCTACAATGAGCAGTTCTTC
CDR3: CASSQATYNEQFF

J: TRBJ1-2
D: NA
size: NA
V: TRBV11-2
DNA: TGTGCCAGCACCGAACACCGTAACTATGGCTACACCTTC
CDR3: CASTEHRNYGYTF

J: TRBJ1-1
D: NA
size: many
V: TRBV5-6
DNA: TGTGCCAGCAGTCCCACAGAGGACACTGAAGCTTTCTTT
CDR3: CASSPTEDTEAFF

J: TRBJ2-1
D: NA
size: few
V: TRBV6-4
DNA: TGTGCCAGCAGTGACTCAGGTTCTTTCGGGAATGAGCAGTTCTTC
CDR3: CASSDSGSFGNEQFF

J: TRBJ2-7
D: NA
size: many
V: TRBV11-1
DNA: TGTGCCAGCAGCTTAGAGCGGTGGAATTACGAGCAGTACTTC
CDR3: CASSLERWNYEQYF

J: TRBJ2-7
D: NA
size: many
V: TRBV28
DNA: TGTGCCAGCAGCCTTATGGTGGTAACGGGAGTCTACGAGCAGTACTTC
CDR3: CASSLMVVTGVYEQYF

J: TRBJ2-2
D: TRBD2
size: NA
V: TRBV29-1
DNA: TGCAGCGTTGTCGGGACTAGCTTCTCTCGGGAGCTGTTTTTT
CDR3: CSVVGTSFSRELFF

J: TRBJ2-6
D: NA
size: NA
V: TRBV28
DNA: TGTGCCAGCTCCCTTAAGCCCTCTGGGGCCAACGTCCTGACTTTC
CDR3: CASSLKPSGANVLTF